This entry features one T cell receptor beta chain sequence. Its antigen is not known. Some clones are missing from TCRdb's copy, which holds only in-frame ones; the method was immunoSEQ multiplex PCR. The sample lists roughly 140,000 clones; approximately 91% were seen once. The data belong to a study of cytomegalovirus exposure and HLA in healthy donors. CDR3 length: 13 amino acids. V shed 3 bases, J shed 8 bases, and the junction held 5 bases outside the gene matches. The germline CDR1 and CDR2 sequences are SEHNR and FQNEAQ (reference sequence). Overall study results and limits: Some TCR beta chains (around 160 of them) were listed as cytomegalovirus-associated. Cytomegalovirus status, reportedly, was diagnosed with high specificity and sensitivity by the classifier.

This sequence was found in a woman in her late teens or twenties in good health and CMV-seropositive. Sequenced material: PBMCs. This rearrangement joins TRBV7-9 to TRBJ1-2, with 8 nucleotides matching TRBD1. The CDR3 bases are TGTGCCAGCAGCTTGACAGGGGATGGGGGCTACACCTTC. This gives the protein CASSLTGDGGYTF.